These 32 T cell receptor beta chains were sequenced from one sample in a study of blood T cell repertoires in COVID-19. Some clones are missing from TCRdb's copy, which holds only in-frame ones; the method was immunoSEQ multiplex PCR. The repertoire includes roughly 200,000 clones, roughly 94% of them detected once, and approximately 0.69% sits in the top ten. The sample consisted of peripheral blood. These receptor sequences come from a man aged 25-40 years with COVID-19, enrolled during active disease.

The V gene is TRBV6-4, the J gene TRBJ2-1; 8 bases are a match to TRBD1. Germline-derived CDR1 and CDR2 are MRHNA and SNTAGT. This CDR3 region has 14 residues. V lost 5 bases and J lost 4; bases outside the gene matches: 4. The CDR3 is CASSTGDRYNEQFF. CDR3 sequence (DNA): TGTGCCAGCAGTACGGGGGACAGGTACAATGAGCAGTTCTTC.

The V and J genes are TRBV11-2 and TRBJ1-5; D call uncertain. V was shortened by 5 bases and J by 0 bases, with 8 bases between the two germline ends. CDR1 and CDR2 from the germline V gene are SGHAT and FQNNGV. The CDR3 spans 14 residues. The CDR3 region has the DNA TGTGCCAGCAGCGTCGGGGATAGCAATCAGCCCCAGCATTTT. Translating gives CASSVGDSNQPQHF.

The V and J genes are TRBV6-1 and TRBJ2-1; a possible D gene is TRBD1 (6 bases). Germline V lookup: CDR1 MNHNS, CDR2 SASEGT. The CDR3 is made up of 17 amino acids. Between the trimmed V and J ends, which lost 2 bases and 0 bases, there was a span of 14 bases. The CDR3 sequence is CASSERKRGSSYNEQFF. The CDR3 DNA reads TGTGCCAGCAGTGAAAGAAAGAGGGGGAGCTCCTACAATGAGCAGTTCTTC.

This chain links TRBV3-1 (or the pseudogene TRBV3-2) with TRBJ2-3; D gene uncertain. Per the germline V gene, CDR1 is LGHDT and CDR2 is YNNKEL (reference sequence). Deletions cut 0 bases from V and 4 bases from J, with 8 bases between. This CDR3 comprises 14 residues. The CDR3 region has the DNA TGTGCCAGCAGCCAAGATATAGTTGCAGATACGCAGTATTTT. Its protein product is CASSQDIVADTQYF.

V is TRBV18 and J is TRBJ1-2; D is unresolved. CDR1 is KGHSH and CDR2 is LQKENI in the germline V gene. CDR3 length: 15 amino acids. V lost 6 bases and J lost 0, with 14 bases in between. In DNA, the CDR3 is TGTGCCAGCTCCCCGGGAACAGATACTAACTATGGCTACACCTTC. This sequence encodes CASSPGTDTNYGYTF.

The chain is built from TRBV5-1 and TRBJ1-1; no clear D gene. The CDR3 covers 16 residues. Germline lookup yields CDR1 SGHRS and CDR2 YFSETQ. V lost 4 bases, J lost 4 bases, and 20 bases lay in between. In DNA, the CDR3 is TGCGCCAGCAGCGACTGGACGGGCGGAGGGATCACTGAAGCTTTCTTT. Its protein product is CASSDWTGGGITEAFF.

The V gene is TRBV6-5, the J gene TRBJ1-2; TRBD1 matches 8 bases. CDR1 MNHEY and CDR2 SVGAGI come from the germline V gene. The length of the CDR3 is 15 residues. V lost 3 bases to trimming and J lost 4 bases; unmatched junction nucleotides: 7. Here the CDR3 DNA reads TGTGCCAGCAGTTATTGGGCAGGGGGCGTCTATGGCTACACCTTC. Its protein is CASSYWAGGVYGYTF.

This chain uses TRBV6-5 with TRBJ2-7; maybe TRBD2 (6 bases). Germline values: CDR1 MNHEY, CDR2 SVGAGI. The V end lost 6 bases, the J end lost 0 bases, and 12 bases lay between the germline ends. The CDR3 runs to 14 residues. The CDR3 reads CASRRDSYSYEQYF. The DNA of the CDR3 is TGTGCCAGCAGACGGGACTCCTACTCCTACGAGCAGTACTTC.

The chain joins TRBV6-5 to TRBJ1-2; the D is unclear. Trimming took off 0 bases at V and 0 bases at J, with 11 bases between the two ends. The V gene's germline CDR1 is MNHEY and CDR2 SVGAGI. The CDR3 runs 16 residues. CDR3 amino acids: CASSYSVQQANYGYTF. CDR3 nucleotides: TGTGCCAGCAGTTACTCGGTACAGCAAGCTAACTATGGCTACACCTTC.

The chain carries TRBV12-2 and TRBJ1-5. TRBV12-2 is described as a pseudogene. The CDR3 covers 16 residues. This chain's CDR3 is CASRLPPGASNQPQHF. The CDR3 bases are TGTGCAAGTCGCCTCCCCCCGGGAGCTAGCAATCAGCCCCAGCATTTT.

This chain links TRBV6-6 with TRBJ1-3, with TRBD1 as a possible D gene (6 bases). The CDR3 runs 14 residues. CDR1 and CDR2 (germline): MNHNY, SVGAGI (reference sequence). Between the trimmed V and J ends, which lost 7 bases and 3 bases, there was a span of 13 bases. CDR3 residues: CASTIAGVGNTIYF. DNA for the CDR3: TGTGCCAGCACCATAGCAGGGGTTGGAAACACCATATATTTT.

The chain combines TRBV6-5 with TRBJ1-1; D possibly corresponds to TRBD1 (6 bases). V lost 4 bases to trimming and J lost 4 bases, with 19 bases between them. The CDR3 contains 16 residues. The germline V gene encodes CDR1 MNHEY and CDR2 SVGAGI. The CDR3, as DNA: TGTGCCAGCAGTTCCCAAGGGGGAGCCCTGTCCACTGAAGCTTTCTTT. Translation gives CASSSQGGALSTEAFF.

V and J are TRBV6-5 and TRBJ1-1; D uncertain. With 6 bases removed from V and 0 bases from J, the gap between germline ends came to 11 bases. CDR1 MNHEY and CDR2 SVGAGI come from the germline V gene. This CDR3 is built from 14 residues. The CDR3 protein is CASSGRGMNTEAFF. The DNA for the CDR3 is TGTGCCAGCAGCGGGCGCGGGATGAACACTGAAGCTTTCTTT.

The CDR3 region is CASSTRETGSGGYTF. CDR3 sequence (DNA): TGTGCCAGCTCAACTCGTGAAACAGGGTCGGGCGGCTACACCTTC. The chain uses TRBV18 and TRBJ1-2; perhaps TRBD1 as D (6 bases). CDR1 is KGHSH and CDR2 is LQKENI in the germline V gene. The CDR3 covers 15 residues. Trimming shortened V by 5 bases and J by 8 bases, and 21 bases separated the two germline ends. Based on the CDR3 plus reference TRBV18 and TRBJ1-2, the full variable domain is NAGVMQNPRHLVRRRGQEARLRCSPMKGHSHVYWYRQLPEEGLKFMVYLQKENIIDESGMPKERFSAEFPKEGPSILRIQQVVRGDSAAYFCASSTRETGSGGYTFGSGTRLTVV.

This chain links TRBV5-4 with TRBJ1-6, with D maybe TRBD1 (5 bases). V lost 4 bases and J lost 6, with 14 bases in between. CDR3 length: 15 amino acids. The germline V gene has CDR1 SGHNT and CDR2 YYREEE (reference sequence). CDR3 nucleotide sequence: TGTGCCAGCAGCACTGGGGGGATTTCTAATTCACCCCTCCACTTT. Its protein product is CASSTGGISNSPLHF.

This chain links TRBV20-1 with TRBJ2-4; tentative D call: TRBD1 (6 bases). The ends were cut back, 3 bases at V and 7 bases at J, with 19 bases in the middle. The CDR3 totals 15 residues. Germline CDR1 and CDR2: DFQATT and SNEGSKA (reference sequence). CDR3 in DNA: TGCAGTGCTAGTGCTGGGGGCCTCTCCTCGAACATTCAGTACTTC. It is translated as CSASAGGLSSNIQYF.

The V call is TRBV7-9, the J call TRBJ1-6; TRBD1 matches 9 bases. CDR3 length: 16 amino acids. Per germline, CDR1 SEHNR and CDR2 FQNEAQ (reference sequence). J gave up 3 bases and V 1 base, and 1 base lay outside the gene matches. CDR3: CASSLGDRVYNSPLHF. The CDR3 DNA reads as TGTGCCAGCAGCTTAGGGGACAGGGTCTATAATTCACCCCTCCACTTT.

This chain uses TRBV4-1 with TRBJ2-2; TRBD1 matches 9 bases. The germline V gene has CDR1 MGHRA and CDR2 YSYEKL. The CDR3 contains 16 residues. V dropped 5 bases and J dropped 0; count of bases not matched to a gene: 4. The CDR3 DNA reads as TGCGCCAGCAGCGAGGACAGGGGTCCGAACACCGGGGAGCTGTTTTTT. This codes for CASSEDRGPNTGELFF.

V and J are TRBV6-6 and TRBJ1-5, with TRBD1 identical over 7 bases. CDR3 length equals 15 residues. Trimming at V came to 7 bases and at J to 6 bases, leaving 12 bases not matched to a gene. Germline V gene lookup returns CDR1 MNHNY and CDR2 SVGAGI (reference sequence). This chain's CDR3 is CASMRQGELSQPQHF. Here the CDR3 DNA reads TGTGCCAGCATGCGGCAGGGGGAATTATCTCAGCCCCAGCATTTT.

V and J are TRBV6-5 and TRBJ1-1, with D maybe TRBD1 (6 bases). V gave up 6 bases and J gave up 0 bases, with 14 bases separating them. The CDR3 has 15 residues. Per the germline V gene, CDR1 is MNHEY and CDR2 is SVGAGI. CDR3 sequence reads: CASSQRGTMNTEAFF. The CDR3 DNA sequence: TGTGCCAGCAGCCAGCGGGGGACAATGAACACTGAAGCTTTCTTT.

CDR3 amino acids: CSVEGGTGGFYTF. The CDR3 DNA is TGCAGCGTTGAAGGGGGGACAGGAGGGTTTTACACCTTC. The rearrangement uses TRBV29-1 and TRBJ1-2; 8 bases line up with TRBD1. V shed 1 base and J 11 bases; nucleotides not matched to a gene: 9. In germline, CDR1 is SQVTM, CDR2 ANQGSEA. The CDR3 totals 13 residues.

V usage is TRBV2 and J usage is TRBJ2-7; 16 positions match TRBD2. The germline CDR1 and CDR2 sequences are SNHLY and FYNNEI. The CDR3 extends over 16 amino acids. The J segment lost 2 bases and the V segment lost 6 bases, leaving 4 bases of the junction unmatched. CDR3: CASSPGTSGGAYEQYF. Written as DNA, the CDR3 is TGTGCCAGCAGCCCCGGGACTAGCGGGGGGGCCTACGAGCAGTACTTC.

This chain joins TRBV3-1 (or the pseudogene TRBV3-2) and TRBJ1-5; D unresolved. Trimming took off 5 bases at V and 3 bases at J, with 11 bases between the two ends. The CDR3 consists of 14 residues. Germline V gene lookup returns CDR1 LGHDT and CDR2 YNNKEL (reference sequence). The CDR3 region has the DNA TGTGCCAGCAGCTCGACGACTGACAATCAGCCCCAGCATTTT. Protein: CASSSTTDNQPQHF.

This clone was seen a single time. The gene calls are TRBV10-2 and TRBJ1-1, with TRBD1 identical over 7 bases. V dropped 4 bases and J dropped 5; count of bases not matched to a gene: 7. This CDR3 is built from 14 residues. Germline CDR1 reads WSHSY; CDR2 reads SAAADI. The CDR3 loop reads CASSADRAYTEAFF. The CDR3, as DNA: TGCGCCAGCAGTGCAGACAGGGCTTATACTGAAGCTTTCTTT.

V gene TRBV6-5 combines with J gene TRBJ2-4, with D tentatively TRBD1 (5 bases). This CDR3 comprises 14 residues. Germline CDR1 reads MNHEY; CDR2 reads SVGAGI. Trimming removed 4 bases at V and 1 base at J, with 8 bases between. CDR3 sequence: CASSFKGAKNIQYF. CDR3 sequence (DNA): TGTGCCAGCAGTTTCAAGGGGGCCAAAAACATTCAGTACTTC.

J is TRBJ1-5 and V is TRBV6-1, with D uncertain. Per the germline V gene, CDR1 is MNHNS and CDR2 is SASEGT. The CDR3 runs to 14 residues. The V end lost 2 bases, the J end lost 9 bases, and 14 bases lay between the germline ends. CDR3 region: CASSETRTASPQHF. DNA for the CDR3: TGTGCCAGCAGTGAAACCCGGACTGCTTCGCCCCAGCATTTT.

The chain is built from TRBV10-3 and TRBJ1-2; no clear D. This CDR3 contains 14 residues. Germline V gives CDR1 ENHRY, CDR2 SYGVKD. V was shortened by 4 bases and J by 0 bases, with 9 bases between the two germline ends. The CDR3 DNA sequence: TGTGCCATCAGTGGTCGGGGAGCTAACTATGGCTACACCTTC. This codes for CAISGRGANYGYTF.

The J gene is TRBJ2-1, the V gene TRBV19; possible D gene TRBD2, 5 bases. V lost 7 bases to trimming and J lost 0 bases, with 10 bases between them. CDR3 size: 14 residues. CDR1 LNHDA and CDR2 SQIVND come from the germline V gene (reference sequence). The CDR3 here is CASNLGSSYNEQFF. In nucleotides, the CDR3 is TGTGCCAGTAATCTAGGGAGCTCCTACAATGAGCAGTTCTTC.

This chain uses TRBV5-1 with TRBJ2-7, with 10 bases matching TRBD1. V lost 5 bases to trimming and J lost 7 bases; unmatched junction nucleotides: 9. The CDR3 loop spans 14 amino acids. In germline, CDR1 is SGHRS, CDR2 YFSETQ. The CDR3 sequence: CASSPGTGEWEQYF. The CDR3 DNA reads TGCGCCAGCAGTCCCGGGACAGGGGAGTGGGAGCAGTACTTC.

The chain is built from TRBV9 and TRBJ2-7; 11 nucleotides line up with TRBD1. The CDR3 loop spans 20 amino acids. Germline V gene lookup returns CDR1 SGDLS and CDR2 YYNGEE. V trimming: 4 bases; J trimming: 2 bases; junction bases outside the gene matches: 20. CDR3 protein: CASSKTSGTGGSWVTYEQYF. CDR3 DNA sequence: TGTGCCAGCAGCAAAACCTCCGGGACAGGGGGGTCTTGGGTTACCTACGAGCAGTACTTC. The whole variable domain, remainder taken from reference TRBV9 and TRBJ2-7, is DSGVTQTPKHLITATGQRVTLRCSPRSGDLSVYWYQQSLDQGLQFLIQYYNGEERAKGNILERFSAQQFPDLHSELNLSSLELGDSALYFCASSKTSGTGGSWVTYEQYFGPGTRLTVT.

The J gene is TRBJ2-1, the V gene TRBV27; D gene uncertain. This CDR3 contains 14 residues. Germline CDR1 and CDR2: MNHEY and SMNVEV (reference sequence). Between the trimmed V and J ends, which lost 6 bases and 5 bases, there was a span of 14 bases. The CDR3 DNA is TGTGCCAGCAGGGAAGCAGGTATTGACAATGAGCAGTTCTTC. Translating it yields CASREAGIDNEQFF.

V and J are TRBV19 and TRBJ2-5; TRBD2 aligns across 9 bases. Germline V gene lookup returns CDR1 LNHDA and CDR2 SQIVND (reference sequence). J was trimmed by 4 bases and V by 7 bases; bases with no gene match: 4. This CDR3 is 13 amino acids long. The CDR3 loop is CASNAGGPETQYF. The CDR3 region has the DNA TGTGCCAGTAATGCGGGGGGGCCAGAGACCCAGTACTTC.